This passage covers 20 T cell receptor beta chains from one sample sequenced in a study of monozygotic twins with cystic fibrosis. Assay used: immunoSEQ multiplex PCR; TCRdb lists only in-frame clones, some missing. The sample consists of 20,000 to 25,000 clones, 97% of them appearing once. Sequencing input: blood. All receptors derive from a girl aged 10 to 17 with cystic fibrosis.

The J gene is TRBJ2-2, the V gene TRBV7-9, with D hard to call. CDR1 and CDR2 (germline): SEHNR, FQNEAQ (reference sequence). V was pared by 6 bases and J by 7 bases, with 9 bases between. The CDR3 is 12 residues long. CDR3 sequence (DNA): TGTGCCAGCAGTCGCGGCTTCGGGGAGCTGTTTTTT. Translation gives CASSRGFGELFF.

The chain joins TRBV5-6 to TRBJ2-7, with TRBD2 identical over 11 bases. This CDR3 spans 14 amino acids. After removal of 4 bases from V and 3 bases from J, the junction contained 3 bases not matched to a gene. Germline CDR1 reads SGHDT; CDR2 reads YYEEEE. CDR3 in DNA: TGTGCCAGCAGCCTGGGACTAGCGGACTACGAGCAGTACTTC. Protein product: CASSLGLADYEQYF.

DNA of the CDR3: TGCGCCAGCAGCTTGGCTGTGCTCACGAACACTGAAGCTTTCTTT. As protein: CASSLAVLTNTEAFF. The V call is TRBV5-1, the J call TRBJ1-1; no clear D gene. V was clipped by 0 bases and J by 1 base, with 10 bases between them. Germline-derived CDR1 and CDR2 are SGHRS and YFSETQ. The length of the CDR3 is 15 residues.

The V and J genes are TRBV28 and TRBJ1-2; the D gene is possibly TRBD1 (6 bases). V was cut by 6 bases and J by 5 bases, with 25 bases left in between. CDR1 MDHEN and CDR2 SYDVKM come from the germline V gene. The CDR3 runs to 17 residues. This chain's CDR3 is CASRPGQYIGGVYGYTF. CDR3 nucleotide sequence: TGTGCCAGCAGGCCCGGACAGTACATTGGAGGAGTATATGGCTACACCTTC.

This rearrangement joins TRBV5-6 to TRBJ1-1; 9 positions match TRBD1. J gave up 2 bases and V 1 base, and 6 bases lay outside the gene matches. There are 16 residues in the CDR3. The germline V gene has CDR1 SGHDT and CDR2 YYEEEE. Written as DNA, the CDR3 is TGTGCCAGCAGCTTGTGGACAGGGGCTTCTAACACTGAAGCTTTCTTT. Its translation is CASSLWTGASNTEAFF.

This clone occurred once. The V call is TRBV18, the J call TRBJ2-1; D possibly matches TRBD1 or TRBD2 (5 bases each). Germline CDR1 is KGHSH and CDR2 is LQKENI. The CDR3 has 16 residues. The ends were cut back, 6 bases at V and 4 bases at J, with 19 bases in the middle. This CDR3 reads CASSRGTNPRYNEQFF. CDR3 bases: TGTGCCAGCTCTCGAGGGACCAACCCTCGATACAATGAGCAGTTCTTC.

This chain connects TRBV4-3 to TRBJ2-4; possible D gene TRBD2, 5 bases. The CDR3 sequence is 16 residues long. Trimming took off 4 bases at V and 5 bases at J, with 18 bases between the two ends. Germline CDR1 reads LGHNA; CDR2 reads YSLEER. The DNA for the CDR3 is TGCGCCAGCAGCCCCTCTTTCCGAGGGATGGAAAACATTCAGTACTTC. As protein: CASSPSFRGMENIQYF.

CDR3 region: CASSARGRENYGYTF. The CDR3 bases are TGTGCCAGCAGCGCCCGCGGACGGGAGAACTATGGCTACACCTTC. The chain couples TRBV9 to TRBJ1-2; D call uncertain. The germline gives CDR1 SGDLS, CDR2 YYNGEE. Trimming stripped 3 bases from V and 2 bases from J, with 14 bases between. This CDR3 is 15 amino acids long.

The chain recombines TRBV6-4 with TRBJ2-3, with D maybe TRBD1 (5 bases). The V and J ends lost 5 bases and 0 bases respectively, with 15 bases between them. The length of the CDR3 is 16 residues. CDR1 is MRHNA and CDR2 is SNTAGT in the germline V gene. In DNA form, the CDR3 reads TGTGCCAGCAGTAACACCAGGGAAACGAGCACAGATACGCAGTATTTT. It is translated as CASSNTRETSTDTQYF.

The rearrangement uses TRBV29-1 and TRBJ2-5; tentative D call: TRBD1 (6 bases). Trimming shortened V by 2 bases and J by 2 bases, and 21 bases separated the two germline ends. Germline V lookup: CDR1 SQVTM, CDR2 ANQGSEA. This CDR3 contains 17 residues. This CDR3 is CSVEQLAPGHLQETQYF. Here the CDR3 DNA reads TGCAGCGTTGAACAACTCGCACCGGGACACTTACAAGAGACCCAGTACTTC.

This chain uses TRBV28 with TRBJ2-7; the D gene is possibly TRBD2 (5 bases). V was cut by 2 bases and J by 3 bases, with 8 bases left in between. CDR1 and CDR2 (germline): MDHEN, SYDVKM. The CDR3 sequence is 13 residues long. Written as DNA, the CDR3 is TGTGCCAGCAGTTTAAGCGGACTCTACGAGCAGTACTTC. Protein: CASSLSGLYEQYF.

The rearrangement links TRBV5-1 to TRBJ2-1, with 12 bases aligning to TRBD1. CDR1 and CDR2 from the germline V gene are SGHRS and YFSETQ. There are 14 residues in the CDR3. The trim removed 3 bases at V and 8 bases at J, leaving 3 bases unmatched. This chain's CDR3 is CASSSGTGGDEQFF. The CDR3 nucleotides read TGCGCCAGCAGCTCAGGGACAGGGGGCGATGAGCAGTTCTTC.

The V gene is TRBV5-1, the J gene TRBJ2-2; D is undetermined. Germline V gene lookup returns CDR1 SGHRS and CDR2 YFSETQ. This CDR3 has 16 amino acids. V gave up 7 bases and J gave up 0 bases, with 16 bases separating them. Here the CDR3 reads CASSLRRSSNTGELFF. The CDR3 region has the DNA TGCGCCAGCTCATTAAGGCGGTCGTCGAACACCGGGGAGCTGTTTTTT.

The rearrangement uses TRBV30 and TRBJ1-1; D is possibly TRBD1 (5 bases). Germline V CDR1 and CDR2: GTSNPN, SVGIG (reference sequence). The length of the CDR3 is 13 residues. The V gene lost 7 bases and the J gene lost 2 bases, with 14 bases spanning the gap. The CDR3 spells CAYPGESNTEAFF. Written as DNA, the CDR3 is TGTGCCTACCCGGGGGAGTCCAACACTGAAGCTTTCTTT. The whole variable domain, filled in from reference TRBV30 and TRBJ1-1, reads SQTIHQWPATLVQPVGSPLSLECTVEGTSNPNLYWYRQAAGRGLQLLFYSVGIGQISSEVPQNLSASRPQDRQFILSSKKLLLSDSGFYLCAYPGESNTEAFFGQGTRLTVV.

The chain couples TRBV9 to TRBJ1-3, with D possibly matching TRBD1 (5 bases). V lost 0 bases and J 9 bases, leaving 19 bases between the germline ends. The germline V gene encodes CDR1 SGDLS and CDR2 YYNGEE. CDR3 length: 16 residues. The CDR3 here is CASSVVGGLAGSTIYF. Here the CDR3 DNA reads TGTGCCAGCAGCGTAGTTGGGGGACTAGCGGGGAGCACCATATATTTT.

The chain is built from TRBV5-1 and TRBJ2-7; 9 nucleotides match TRBD2. The CDR3 contains 16 residues. Per germline, CDR1 SGHRS and CDR2 YFSETQ. J lost 6 bases, V lost 0 bases, and 10 bases had no gene match. CDR3 sequence reads: CASSLALLAGNGEQYF. In nucleotides, the CDR3 is TGCGCCAGCAGCTTGGCTTTGCTAGCGGGAAATGGCGAGCAGTACTTC.

The genes are TRBV14 and TRBJ2-1; D uncertain. Trimming shortened V by 1 base and J by 8 bases, and 24 bases separated the two germline ends. CDR1 is SGHDN, CDR2 FVKESK, per germline. CDR3 length equals 18 residues. The CDR3 bases are TGTGCCAGCAGCCAAGTGGGGTCGGCCCTCCCATTAGGCGATGAGCAGTTCTTC. This encodes CASSQVGSALPLGDEQFF. The variable domain in full, with the rest retrieved from reference TRBV14 and TRBJ2-1, is EAGVTQFPSHSVIEKGQTVTLRCDPISGHDNLYWYRRVMGKEIKFLLHFVKESKQDESGMPNNRFLAERTGGTYSTLKVQPAELEDSGVYFCASSQVGSALPLGDEQFFGPGTRLTVL.

The rearrangement links TRBV5-6 to TRBJ2-1, with 10 bases lining up with TRBD2. V dropped 4 bases and J dropped 5; count of bases not matched to a gene: 9. The CDR3 runs 16 residues. CDR1 and CDR2 from the germline V gene are SGHDT and YYEEEE. The CDR3 reads CASSLAGDVRNNEQFF. The CDR3 DNA sequence: TGTGCCAGCAGCCTAGCGGGAGACGTTCGGAACAATGAGCAGTTCTTC.

The chain has TRBV7-2 and TRBJ2-5, with D possibly matching TRBD2 (6 bases). This CDR3 is 16 amino acids long. The germline CDR1 and CDR2 sequences are SGHTA and FQGNSA. V lost 1 base and J 3 bases, leaving 15 bases between the germline ends. DNA for the CDR3: TGTGCCAGCAGCTTAGAGGTGGCGGCTAGCGAAGAGACCCAGTACTTC. It specifies CASSLEVAASEETQYF.

V usage is TRBV5-1 and J usage is TRBJ2-7; D is possibly TRBD2 (6 bases). Germline V lookup: CDR1 SGHRS, CDR2 YFSETQ. V lost 0 bases to trimming and J lost 2 bases, with 9 bases between them. This CDR3 is built from 14 residues. This chain's CDR3 is CASSLAGGPYEQYF. The CDR3 DNA sequence: TGCGCCAGCAGCTTGGCCGGGGGTCCCTACGAGCAGTACTTC. The variable domain in full, completed from reference TRBV5-1 and TRBJ2-7, reads KAGVTQTPRYLIKTRGQQVTLSCSPISGHRSVSWYQQTPGQGLQFLFEYFSETQRNKGNFPGRFSGRQFSNSRSEMNVSTLELGDSALYLCASSLAGGPYEQYFGPGTRLTVT.